This T cell receptor (beta chain) is from a study of human T cells and chemical hapten exposure. Study in general: Subjects had 2% DPC placed on 2 cm by 2 cm of upper inner arm skin for sensitization. While the roughly 23-week study was under way, patients received diphenylcyclopropenone on the scalp every week.

TCRdb reanalysed the RACE reads using MiXCR and keeps one entry per CDR3 protein. This sample has some 79,000 distinct CDR3 sequences, with 7.5% to 9% found just once. Time point noted: patch test 1, 2 weeks after DPC sensitization. Treatment here: therapeutic diphenylcyclopropenone sensitization with weekly scalp DPC. This clonotype was recorded at least ten times. Antigen: not known. General study points: TCRs at high frequency, those above 1 in 1000, did not change with DPC sensitization. The donors suffered from alopecia, so their immune response may not match that of healthy people.

Germline loops: CDR1 DFQATT, CDR2 SNEGSKA (reference sequence). The CDR3 loop spans 15 amino acids. With 4 bases removed from V and 1 base from J, the gap between germline ends came to 15 bases. This TCR came from a woman younger than 45 with alopecia areata. Some clones in this sample may be carry-over from other donors' samples. The chain links TRBV20-1 to TRBJ2-3; the D call may be TRBD1 or TRBD2 (5 bases each). The specimen was whole blood, collected in connection with sensitization to the hapten diphenylcyclopropenone (DPC). For the CDR3, the DNA is TGCAGTGCTATTTATAACCGGGACGGCACAGATACGCAGTATTTT. Protein: CSAIYNRDGTDTQYF.